This T cell receptor (beta chain) was sequenced in a study of blood T cells in healthy people across ages. As concerns this clonotype: Its antigen remains unknown.

Germline lookup yields CDR1 SQVTM and CDR2 ANQGSEA. The CDR3 contains 15 residues. General study points: Compared with aged donors, long-lived donors showed fewer expanded clones, suggesting selection.

PCR was performed a second time for roughly 6 to 12 cycles using a sample-barcoded 5' primer and a J-beta primer mix. In TCRdb, the 5' RACE reads were re-called with MiXCR into one record per CDR3 protein. The data show around 1,500,000 distinct CDR3 sequences, under 30% seen once. The source is a young woman in good health. V usage is TRBV29-1 and J usage is TRBJ2-4, with 7 bases fitting TRBD1. The J call may be wrong; the DNA end is better matched by TRBJ2-7. The specimen was blood. CDR3 sequence (DNA): TGCAGCGTTGCCGTAGTTAGACAGGGTTTGCACGAGCAGTACTTC. Its protein product is CSVAVVRQGLHEQYF.